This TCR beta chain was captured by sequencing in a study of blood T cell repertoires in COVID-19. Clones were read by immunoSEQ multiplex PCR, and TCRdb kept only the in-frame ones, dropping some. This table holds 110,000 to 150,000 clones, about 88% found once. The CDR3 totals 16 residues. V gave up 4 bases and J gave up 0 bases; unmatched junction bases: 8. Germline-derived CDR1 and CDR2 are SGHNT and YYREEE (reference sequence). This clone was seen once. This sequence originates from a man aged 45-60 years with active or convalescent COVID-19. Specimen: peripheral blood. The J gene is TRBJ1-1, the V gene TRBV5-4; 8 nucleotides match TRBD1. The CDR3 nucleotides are TGTGCCAGCAGCGGGGCAGGGGGCGCAATGAACACTGAAGCTTTCTTT. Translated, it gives CASSGAGGAMNTEAFF.